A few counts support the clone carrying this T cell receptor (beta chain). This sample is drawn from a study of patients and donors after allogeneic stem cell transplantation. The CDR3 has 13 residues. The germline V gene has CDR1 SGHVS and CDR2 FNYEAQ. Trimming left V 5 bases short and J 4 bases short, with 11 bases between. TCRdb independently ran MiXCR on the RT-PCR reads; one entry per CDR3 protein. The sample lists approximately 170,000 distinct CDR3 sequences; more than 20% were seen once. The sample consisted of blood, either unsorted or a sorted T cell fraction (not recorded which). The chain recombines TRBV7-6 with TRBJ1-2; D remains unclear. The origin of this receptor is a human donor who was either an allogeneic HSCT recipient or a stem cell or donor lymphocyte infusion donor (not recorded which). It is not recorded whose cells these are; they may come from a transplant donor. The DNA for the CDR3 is TGTGCCAGCAGCCCCCTCTTGGCCTATGGCTACACCTTC. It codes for CASSPLLAYGYTF.